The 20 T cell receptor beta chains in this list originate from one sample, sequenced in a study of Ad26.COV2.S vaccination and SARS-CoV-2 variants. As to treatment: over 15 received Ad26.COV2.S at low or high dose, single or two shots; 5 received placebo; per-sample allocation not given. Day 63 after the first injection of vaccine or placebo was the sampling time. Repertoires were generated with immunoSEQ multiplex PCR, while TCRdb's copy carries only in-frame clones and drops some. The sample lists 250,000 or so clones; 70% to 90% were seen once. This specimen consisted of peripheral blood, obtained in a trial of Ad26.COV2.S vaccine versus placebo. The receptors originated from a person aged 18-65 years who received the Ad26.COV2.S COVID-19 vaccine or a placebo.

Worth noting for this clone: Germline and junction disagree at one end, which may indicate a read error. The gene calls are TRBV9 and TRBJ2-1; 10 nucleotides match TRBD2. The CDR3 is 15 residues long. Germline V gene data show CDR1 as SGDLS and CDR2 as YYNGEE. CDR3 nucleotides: TGTGCCAGCAGCGGGACTAGCGGAGGCTACGATGAGCAGTTCTTC. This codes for CASSGTSGGYDEQFF.

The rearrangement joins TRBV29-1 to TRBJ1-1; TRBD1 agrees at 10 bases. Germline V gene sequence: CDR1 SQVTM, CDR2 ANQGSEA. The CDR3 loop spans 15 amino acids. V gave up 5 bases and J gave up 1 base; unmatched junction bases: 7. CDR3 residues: CSVRSGQGTNTEAFF. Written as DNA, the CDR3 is TGCAGCGTTAGGTCGGGACAGGGGACGAACACTGAAGCTTTCTTT.

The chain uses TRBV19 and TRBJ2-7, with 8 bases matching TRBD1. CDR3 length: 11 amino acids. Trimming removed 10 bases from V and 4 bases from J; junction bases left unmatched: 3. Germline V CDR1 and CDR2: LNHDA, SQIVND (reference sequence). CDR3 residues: CATTGGYEQYF. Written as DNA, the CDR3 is TGTGCCACCACAGGGGGGTACGAGCAGTACTTC. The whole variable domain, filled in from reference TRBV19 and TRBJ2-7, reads DGGITQSPKYLFRKEGQNVTLSCEQNLNHDAMYWYRQDPGQGLRLIYYSQIVNDFQKGDIAEGYSVSREKKESFPLTVTSAQKNPTAFYLCATTGGYEQYFGPGTRLTVT.

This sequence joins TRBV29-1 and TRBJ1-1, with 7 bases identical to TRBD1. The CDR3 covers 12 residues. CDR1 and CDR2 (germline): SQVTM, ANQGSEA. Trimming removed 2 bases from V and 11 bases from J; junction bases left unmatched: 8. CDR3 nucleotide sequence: TGCAGCGTTGAAATAGGGGGCATTAGGGCTTTCTTT. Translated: CSVEIGGIRAFF.

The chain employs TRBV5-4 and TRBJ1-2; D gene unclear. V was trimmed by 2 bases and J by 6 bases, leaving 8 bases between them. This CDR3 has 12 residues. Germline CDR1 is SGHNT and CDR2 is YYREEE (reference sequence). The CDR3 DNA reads TGTGCCAGCAGCTTCGGGGTGAATGGCTACACCTTC. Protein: CASSFGVNGYTF. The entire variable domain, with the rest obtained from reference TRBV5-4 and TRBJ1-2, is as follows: ETGVTQSPTHLIKTRGQQVTLRCSSQSGHNTVSWYQQALGQGPQFIFQYYREEENGRGNFPPRFSGLQFPNYSSELNVNALELDDSALYLCASSFGVNGYTFGSGTRLTVV.

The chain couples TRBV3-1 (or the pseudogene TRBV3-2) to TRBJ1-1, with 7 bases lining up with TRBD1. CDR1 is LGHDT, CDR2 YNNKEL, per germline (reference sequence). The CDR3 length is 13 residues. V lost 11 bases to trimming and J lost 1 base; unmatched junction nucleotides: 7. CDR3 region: CAGTGVTNTEAFF. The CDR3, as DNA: TGTGCCGGTACAGGGGTTACGAACACTGAAGCTTTCTTT.

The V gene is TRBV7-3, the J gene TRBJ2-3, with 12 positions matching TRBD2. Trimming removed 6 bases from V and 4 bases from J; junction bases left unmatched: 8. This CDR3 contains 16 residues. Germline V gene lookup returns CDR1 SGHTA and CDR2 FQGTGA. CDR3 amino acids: CASSGLAGWDADTQYF. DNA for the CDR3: TGTGCCAGCAGTGGACTAGCGGGATGGGACGCAGATACGCAGTATTTT.

CDR3 loop: CASSVNPREEDYGYTF. In DNA form, the CDR3 reads TGTGCCAGCAGCGTGAACCCTCGAGAAGAGGACTATGGCTACACCTTC. This chain connects TRBV9 to TRBJ1-2, with D uncertain. From germline, CDR1 is SGDLS and CDR2 YYNGEE. CDR3 size: 16 residues. V was cut by 2 bases and J by 3 bases, with 17 bases left in between.

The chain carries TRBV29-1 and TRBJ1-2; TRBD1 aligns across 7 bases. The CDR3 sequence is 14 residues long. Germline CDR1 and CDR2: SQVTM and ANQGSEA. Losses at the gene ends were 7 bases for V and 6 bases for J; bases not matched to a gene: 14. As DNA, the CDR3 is TGCAGCGCCGATCGGGCCCGGACAGGAGATGGCTACACCTTC. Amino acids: CSADRARTGDGYTF.

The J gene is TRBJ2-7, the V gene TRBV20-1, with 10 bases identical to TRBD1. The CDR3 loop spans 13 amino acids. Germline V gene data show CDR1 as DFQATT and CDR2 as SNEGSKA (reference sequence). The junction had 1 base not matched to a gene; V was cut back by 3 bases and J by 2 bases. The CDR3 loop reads CSASGTGAYEQYV. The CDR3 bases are TGCAGTGCTAGTGGGACAGGGGCCTACGAGCAGTACGTC.

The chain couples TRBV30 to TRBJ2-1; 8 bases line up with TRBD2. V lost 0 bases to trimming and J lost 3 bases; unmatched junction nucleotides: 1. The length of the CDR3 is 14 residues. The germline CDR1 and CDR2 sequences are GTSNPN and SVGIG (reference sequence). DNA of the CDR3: TGTGCCTGGAGTGTAGCGGGAGTCTACAATGAGCAGTTCTTC. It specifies CAWSVAGVYNEQFF.

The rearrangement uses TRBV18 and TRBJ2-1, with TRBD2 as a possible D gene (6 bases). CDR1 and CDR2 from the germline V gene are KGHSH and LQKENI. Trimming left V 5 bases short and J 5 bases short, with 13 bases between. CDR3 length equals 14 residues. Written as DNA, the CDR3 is TGTGCCAGCTCAATTGGGGGAGGTAACAATGAGCAGTTCTTC. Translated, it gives CASSIGGGNNEQFF.

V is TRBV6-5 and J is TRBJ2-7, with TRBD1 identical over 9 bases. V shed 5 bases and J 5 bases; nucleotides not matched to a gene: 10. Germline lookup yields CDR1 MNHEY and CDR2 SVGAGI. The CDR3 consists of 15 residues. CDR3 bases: TGTGCCAGCAGTCTGCGGGGGACAGGGAGCGACGAGCAGTACTTC. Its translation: CASSLRGTGSDEQYF.

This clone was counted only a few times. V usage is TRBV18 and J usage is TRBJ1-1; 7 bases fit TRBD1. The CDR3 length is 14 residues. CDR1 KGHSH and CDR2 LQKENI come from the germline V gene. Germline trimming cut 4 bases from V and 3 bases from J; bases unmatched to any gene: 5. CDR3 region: CASSRDSGDTEAFF. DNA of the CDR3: TGTGCCAGCTCACGGGACAGCGGGGACACTGAAGCTTTCTTT.

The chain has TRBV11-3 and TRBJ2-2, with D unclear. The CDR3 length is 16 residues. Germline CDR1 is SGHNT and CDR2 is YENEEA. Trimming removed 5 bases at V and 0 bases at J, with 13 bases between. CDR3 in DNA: TGTGCCAGCAGCAGAGACGGGTCACCGAACACCGGGGAGCTGTTTTTT. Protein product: CASSRDGSPNTGELFF.

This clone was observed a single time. The CDR3 is CASSLAPLGATYEQYF. In nucleotides, the CDR3 is TGCGCCAGCAGCTTGGCCCCGCTAGGGGCCACCTACGAGCAGTACTTC. The rearrangement uses TRBV5-1 and TRBJ2-7, with TRBD1 as a possible D gene (5 bases). This CDR3 has 16 amino acids. Germline CDR1 is SGHRS and CDR2 is YFSETQ. Trimming left V 0 bases short and J 2 bases short, with 15 bases between.

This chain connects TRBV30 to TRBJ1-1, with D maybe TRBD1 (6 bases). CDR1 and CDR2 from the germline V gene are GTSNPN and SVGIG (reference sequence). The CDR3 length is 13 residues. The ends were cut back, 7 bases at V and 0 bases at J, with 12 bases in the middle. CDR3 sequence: CAFHRAVNTEAFF. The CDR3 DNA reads TGTGCCTTCCACAGGGCTGTGAACACTGAAGCTTTCTTT.

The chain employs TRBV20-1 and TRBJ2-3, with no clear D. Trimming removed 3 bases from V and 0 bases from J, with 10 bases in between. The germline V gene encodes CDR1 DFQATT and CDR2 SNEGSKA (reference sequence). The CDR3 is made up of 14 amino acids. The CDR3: CSASLLLSTDTQYF. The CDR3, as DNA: TGCAGTGCTAGTTTACTGCTAAGCACAGATACGCAGTATTTT.

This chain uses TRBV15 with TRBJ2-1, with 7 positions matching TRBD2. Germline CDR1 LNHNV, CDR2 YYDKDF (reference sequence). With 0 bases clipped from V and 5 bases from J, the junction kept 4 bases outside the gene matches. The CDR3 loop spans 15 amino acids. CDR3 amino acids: CATSRDGGRDNEQFF. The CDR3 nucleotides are TGTGCCACCAGCAGAGATGGGGGGAGGGACAATGAGCAGTTCTTC.

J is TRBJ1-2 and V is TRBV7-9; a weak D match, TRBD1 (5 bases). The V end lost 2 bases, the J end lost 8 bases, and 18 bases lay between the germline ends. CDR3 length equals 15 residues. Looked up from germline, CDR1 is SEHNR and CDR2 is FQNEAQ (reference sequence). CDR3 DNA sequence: TGTGCCAGCAGCTTACAGAGTGGCAGGGTAGGCGGCTACACCTTC. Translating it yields CASSLQSGRVGGYTF.